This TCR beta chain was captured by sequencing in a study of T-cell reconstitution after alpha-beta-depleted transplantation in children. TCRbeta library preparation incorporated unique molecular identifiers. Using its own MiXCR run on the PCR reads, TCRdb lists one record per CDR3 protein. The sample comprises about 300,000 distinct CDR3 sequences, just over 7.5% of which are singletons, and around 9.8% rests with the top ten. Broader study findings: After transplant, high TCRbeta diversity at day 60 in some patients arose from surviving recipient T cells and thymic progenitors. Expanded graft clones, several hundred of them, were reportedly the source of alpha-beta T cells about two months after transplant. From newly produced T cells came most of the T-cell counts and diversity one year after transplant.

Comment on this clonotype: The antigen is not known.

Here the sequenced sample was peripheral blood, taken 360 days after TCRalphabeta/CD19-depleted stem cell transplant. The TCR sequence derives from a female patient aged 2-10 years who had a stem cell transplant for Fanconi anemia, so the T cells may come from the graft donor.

The CDR3 DNA is TGTGCCTGGAGTGACAGGGCCTATGGCTACACCTTC. It yields the protein CAWSDRAYGYTF. This chain connects TRBV30 to TRBJ1-2; perhaps TRBD1 as D (6 bases). Germline V lookup: CDR1 GTSNPN, CDR2 SVGIG (reference sequence). CDR3 size: 12 residues. Trimming pared 1 base from V and 4 bases from J, leaving 7 bases between.